This paragraph reports one TCR beta chain. Its matching antigen is unknown. Reverse transcription of extracted RNA yielded cDNA, which provided the sequencing template. Method: immunoSEQ multiplex PCR; TCRdb's copy keeps in-frame clones and lacks some. The sample holds 69,000 or so clones, approximately 60% seen once. The sample originates from a study of CD8+ T cells in alopecia areata. About the study: A regimen of oral tofacitinib, 5 to 10 mg twice daily, was given to treated patients. People stayed on tofacitinib for 6 to 18 months, then stopped the drug for 6 months.

Looked up from germline, CDR1 is SGHTA and CDR2 is FQGNSA. There are 16 residues in the CDR3. Trimming left V 1 base short and J 1 base short, with 11 bases between. Study-wide results and limits: Sharing of TCR sequences between patients (possibly for HLA-related reasons) was less clear than in mice. In lesional scalp, particularly from alopecia totalis/universalis, clonality was higher than in normal scalp.

This material consisted of CD8+ T cells sorted from blood, taken at week 0. This receptor was identified in a human donor with alopecia areata. J is TRBJ1-5 and V is TRBV7-2; D unresolved. For the CDR3, the DNA is TGTGCCAGCAGCTTAGTCGGCTACGGGAGCAATCAGCCCCAGCATTTT. Residues: CASSLVGYGSNQPQHF.